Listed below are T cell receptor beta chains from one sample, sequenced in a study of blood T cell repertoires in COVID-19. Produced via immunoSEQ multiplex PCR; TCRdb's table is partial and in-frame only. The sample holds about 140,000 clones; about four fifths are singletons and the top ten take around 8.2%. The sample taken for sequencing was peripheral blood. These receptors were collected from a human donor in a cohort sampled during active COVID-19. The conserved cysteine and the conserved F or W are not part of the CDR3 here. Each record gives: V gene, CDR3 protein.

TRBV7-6 ASSPPRTGGSYEQY
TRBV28 ASSSTRQGFEQY
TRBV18 ASSLERAHGDTQY
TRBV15 ATSQDRGHEKLF
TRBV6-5 ASSSPGASGSYEQY
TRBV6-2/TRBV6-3 ASSYSNAGQGNTIY
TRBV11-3 ASSLGSGYTDTQY
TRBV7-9 ASSLGGTSDHNEQF
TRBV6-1 ASSGVLAGAPYEQY
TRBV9 ASRASGSGSDTQY
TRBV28 ASSRTGDNSPLH
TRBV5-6 ASSLFTGQRNTEAF
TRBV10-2 ASSPQATYEQY
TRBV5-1 ASSGRTEAYEQY
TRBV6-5 ASSNQAGPYEQY
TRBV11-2 ASSESGSWYEQY
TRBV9 ARQSSGTVEKLF
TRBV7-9 ASSSRLAGNTGELF
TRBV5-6 ASSLERGYSYEQY
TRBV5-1 ASSFGLPNTGELF
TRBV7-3 ASSGTGRGLYNEQF
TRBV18 ASSAVRQVIEQY
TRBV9 ASSLRLAGVYNEQF
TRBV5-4 ASSLADRVQLEAF
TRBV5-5 ASSSPGQGLGGETQY
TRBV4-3 ASSQDSSSGREYEQY
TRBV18 ASSPSSGRAYEQY
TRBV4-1 ASRGARDEQY
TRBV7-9 ASRGSGAVNEQF
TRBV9 ASSTGQGPTDTQY
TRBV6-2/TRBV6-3 ASSLLAGDFYEQY
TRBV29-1 SGSGTLGNTIY
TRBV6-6 ASSYSGTHNTGELF
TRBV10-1 ASKMGSGSCGIAGELF
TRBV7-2 ASSIGQEYYEQY
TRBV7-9 ASSFTSAGEKLF
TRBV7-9 ASSLARDNEQY
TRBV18 ASSLAGQSYEQY
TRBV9 ASKTGGKNIQY
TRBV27 ASSLGGLGGNTIY
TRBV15 ATSYTGEVSPLH
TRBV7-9 ASSSGDYGYT
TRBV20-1 SATRTDEQY